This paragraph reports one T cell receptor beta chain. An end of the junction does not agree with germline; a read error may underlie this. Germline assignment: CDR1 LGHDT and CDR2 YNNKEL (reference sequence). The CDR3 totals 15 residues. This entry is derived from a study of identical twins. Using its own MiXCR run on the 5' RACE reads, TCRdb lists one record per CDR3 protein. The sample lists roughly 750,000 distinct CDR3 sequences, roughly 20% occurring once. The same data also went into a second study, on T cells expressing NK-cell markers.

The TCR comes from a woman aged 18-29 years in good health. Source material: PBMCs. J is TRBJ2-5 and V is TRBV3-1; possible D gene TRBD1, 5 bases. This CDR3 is CACSPEWGLEETQYF. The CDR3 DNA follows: TGTGCCTGCAGCCCAGAATGGGGCCTTGAGGAGACCCAGTACTTC.